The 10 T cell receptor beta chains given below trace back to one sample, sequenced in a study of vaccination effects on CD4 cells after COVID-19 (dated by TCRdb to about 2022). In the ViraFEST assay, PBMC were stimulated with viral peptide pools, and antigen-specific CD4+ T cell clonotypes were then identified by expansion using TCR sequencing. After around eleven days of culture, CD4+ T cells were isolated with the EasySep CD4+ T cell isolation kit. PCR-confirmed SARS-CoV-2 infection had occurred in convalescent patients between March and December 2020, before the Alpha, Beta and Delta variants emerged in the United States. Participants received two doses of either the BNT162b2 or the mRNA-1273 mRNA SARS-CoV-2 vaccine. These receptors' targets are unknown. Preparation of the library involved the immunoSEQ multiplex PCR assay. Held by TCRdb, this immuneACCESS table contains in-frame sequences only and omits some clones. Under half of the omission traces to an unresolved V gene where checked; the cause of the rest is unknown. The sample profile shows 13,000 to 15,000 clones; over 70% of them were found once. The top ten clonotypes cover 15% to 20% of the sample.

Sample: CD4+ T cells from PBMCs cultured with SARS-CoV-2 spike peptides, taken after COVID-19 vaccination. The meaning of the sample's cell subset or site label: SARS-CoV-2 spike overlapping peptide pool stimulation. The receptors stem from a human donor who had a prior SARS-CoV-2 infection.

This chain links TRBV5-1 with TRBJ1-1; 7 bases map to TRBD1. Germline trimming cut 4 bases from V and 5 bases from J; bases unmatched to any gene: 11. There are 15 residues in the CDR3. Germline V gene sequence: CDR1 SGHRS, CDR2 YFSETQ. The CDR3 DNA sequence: TGCGCCAGCAGCCCTTTAACGACAGGGATTACTGAAGCTTTCTTT. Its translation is CASSPLTTGITEAFF.

For the CDR3, the DNA is TGTGCCAGCAGCTTTCGAGGAAGGAATTCACCCCTCCACTTT. Protein product: CASSFRGRNSPLHF. The chain uses TRBV11-2 and TRBJ1-6; no firm D call. Looked up from germline, CDR1 is SGHAT and CDR2 is FQNNGV. The ends were cut back, 3 bases at V and 7 bases at J, with 10 bases in the middle. This CDR3 region has 14 residues.

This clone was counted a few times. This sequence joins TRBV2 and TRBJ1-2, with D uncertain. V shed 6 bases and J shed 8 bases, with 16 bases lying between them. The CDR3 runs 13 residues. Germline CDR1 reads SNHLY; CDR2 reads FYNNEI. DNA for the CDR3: TGTGCCAGCAGACCCGCCCTGTTTTCCGGCTACACCTTC. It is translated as CASRPALFSGYTF.

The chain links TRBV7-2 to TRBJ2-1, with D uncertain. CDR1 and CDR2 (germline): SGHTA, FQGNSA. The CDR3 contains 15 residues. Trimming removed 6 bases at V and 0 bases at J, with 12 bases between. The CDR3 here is CASSIDPISYNEQFF. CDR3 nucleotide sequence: TGTGCCAGCAGTATAGACCCAATCTCCTACAATGAGCAGTTCTTC.

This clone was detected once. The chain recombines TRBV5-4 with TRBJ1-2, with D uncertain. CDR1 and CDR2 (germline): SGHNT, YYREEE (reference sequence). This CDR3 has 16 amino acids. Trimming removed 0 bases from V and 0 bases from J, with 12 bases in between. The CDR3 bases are TGTGCCAGCAGCTTGGGCTCAGGTTCGACTAACTATGGCTACACCTTC. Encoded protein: CASSLGSGSTNYGYTF.

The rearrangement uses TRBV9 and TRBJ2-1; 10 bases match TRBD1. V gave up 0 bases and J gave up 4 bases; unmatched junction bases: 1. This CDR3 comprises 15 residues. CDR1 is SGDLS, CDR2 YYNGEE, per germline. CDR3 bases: TGTGCCAGCAGCGTAGCGGGACAGGGGTACAATGAGCAGTTCTTC. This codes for CASSVAGQGYNEQFF.

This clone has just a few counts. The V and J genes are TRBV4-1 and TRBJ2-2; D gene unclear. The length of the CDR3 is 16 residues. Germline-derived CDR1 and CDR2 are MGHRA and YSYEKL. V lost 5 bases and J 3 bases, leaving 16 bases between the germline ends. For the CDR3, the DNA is TGCGCCAGCAGCAAACTTTTGGGGTACGACACCGGGGAGCTGTTTTTT. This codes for CASSKLLGYDTGELFF.

The CDR3 loop reads CAWSFRGGNEKLFF. Here the CDR3 DNA reads TGTGCCTGGAGTTTCCGCGGTGGTAATGAAAAACTGTTTTTT. The V and J genes are TRBV30 and TRBJ1-4, with unresolved D. The V gene lost 2 bases and the J gene lost 4 bases, with 11 bases spanning the gap. CDR1 and CDR2 from the germline V gene are GTSNPN and SVGIG (reference sequence). The CDR3 spans 14 residues.

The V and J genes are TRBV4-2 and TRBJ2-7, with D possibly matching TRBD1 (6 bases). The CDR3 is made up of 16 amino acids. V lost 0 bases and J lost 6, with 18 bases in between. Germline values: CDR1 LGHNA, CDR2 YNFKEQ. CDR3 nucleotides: TGTGCCAGCAGCCAAGAACCCACAGGGTCCTTTCGCGAGCAGTACTTC. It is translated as CASSQEPTGSFREQYF.

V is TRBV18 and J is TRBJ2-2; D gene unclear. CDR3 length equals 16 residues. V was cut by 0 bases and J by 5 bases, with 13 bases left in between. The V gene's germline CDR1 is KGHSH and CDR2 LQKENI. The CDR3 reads CASSPPVRLSTGELFF. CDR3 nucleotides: TGTGCCAGCTCACCACCCGTCCGACTTTCGACCGGGGAGCTGTTTTTT.